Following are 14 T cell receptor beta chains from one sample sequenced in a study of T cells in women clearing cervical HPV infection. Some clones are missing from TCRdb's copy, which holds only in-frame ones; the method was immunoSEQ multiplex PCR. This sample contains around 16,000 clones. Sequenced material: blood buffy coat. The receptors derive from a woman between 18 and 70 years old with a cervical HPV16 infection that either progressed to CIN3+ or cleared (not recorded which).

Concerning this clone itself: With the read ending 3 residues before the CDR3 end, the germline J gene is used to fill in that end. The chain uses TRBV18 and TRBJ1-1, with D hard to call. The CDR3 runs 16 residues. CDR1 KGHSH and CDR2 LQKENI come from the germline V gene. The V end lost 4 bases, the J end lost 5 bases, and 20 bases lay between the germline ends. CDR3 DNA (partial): TGTGCCAGCTCACAGAACGGCGGGGTTTCGTCGACTGAA. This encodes CASSQNGGVSSTE. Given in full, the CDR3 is CASSQNGGVSSTEAFF.

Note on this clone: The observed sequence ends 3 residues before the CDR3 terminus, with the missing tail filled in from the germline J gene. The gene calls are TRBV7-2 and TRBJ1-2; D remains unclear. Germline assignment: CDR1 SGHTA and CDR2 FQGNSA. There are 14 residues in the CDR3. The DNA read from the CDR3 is TGTGCCAGCAGCTTCCGTCGATCTTTAACAGAC. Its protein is CASSFRRSLTD. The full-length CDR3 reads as CASSFRRSLTDYTF.

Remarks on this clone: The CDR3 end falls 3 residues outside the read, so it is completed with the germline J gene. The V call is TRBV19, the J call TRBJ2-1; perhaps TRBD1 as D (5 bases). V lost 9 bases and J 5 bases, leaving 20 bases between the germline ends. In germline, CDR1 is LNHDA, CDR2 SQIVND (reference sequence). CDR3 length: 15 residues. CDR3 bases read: TGTGCCAGACAGGTCGGAATGTTCTTCAACAATGAG. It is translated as CARQVGMFFNNE. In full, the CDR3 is CARQVGMFFNNEQFF.

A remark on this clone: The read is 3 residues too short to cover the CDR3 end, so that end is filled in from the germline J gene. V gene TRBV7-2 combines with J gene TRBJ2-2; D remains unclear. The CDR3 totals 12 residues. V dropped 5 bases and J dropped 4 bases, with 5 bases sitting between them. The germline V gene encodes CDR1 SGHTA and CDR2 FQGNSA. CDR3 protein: CASSPVTGELFF. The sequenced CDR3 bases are TGTGCCAGCAGCCCAGTCACCGGGGAG. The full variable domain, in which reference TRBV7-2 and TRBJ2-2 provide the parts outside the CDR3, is GAGVSQSPSNKVTEKGKDVELRCDPISGHTALYWYRQSLGQGLEFLIYFQGNSAPDKSGLPSDRFSAERTGGSVSTLTIQRTQQEDSAVYLCASSPVTGELFFGEGSRLTVL.

The CDR3 loop is CASSLGDRAMQPQHF. CDR3 DNA, as far as it was read: TGTGCCAGCAGTCTAGGGGACAGGGCGATGCAGCCC. This chain connects TRBV6-2 or TRBV6-3 to TRBJ1-5, with 9 bases matching TRBD1. The DNA ends 3 residues before the CDR3 does, and the rest of the CDR3 is filled in from the germline J gene. Unmatched junction bases numbered 9, after V lost 5 bases and J lost 7 bases. In germline, CDR1 is MNHEY, CDR2 SVGEGT. This CDR3 has 15 residues.

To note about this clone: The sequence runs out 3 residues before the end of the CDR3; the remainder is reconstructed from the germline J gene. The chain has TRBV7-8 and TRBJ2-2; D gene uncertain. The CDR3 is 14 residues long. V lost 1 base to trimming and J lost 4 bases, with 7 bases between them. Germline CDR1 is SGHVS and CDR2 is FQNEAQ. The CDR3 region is CASSLVLGTGELFF. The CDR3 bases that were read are TGTGCCAGCAGCTTAGTGCTAGGCACCGGGGAG.

The chain's CDR3 is CASSPRRGPKETQYF. CDR3 DNA, as far as it was read: TGTGCCAGCAGCCCCCGGCGGGGGCCCAAAGAGACC. The chain combines TRBV7-2 with TRBJ2-5; possible D gene TRBD2, 7 bases. The read halts 3 residues ahead of the CDR3 end, with the missing end drawn from the germline J gene. The CDR3 extends over 15 amino acids. From germline, CDR1 is SGHTA and CDR2 FQGNSA. Trimming took 5 bases from V and 3 from J, leaving 16 bases between them.

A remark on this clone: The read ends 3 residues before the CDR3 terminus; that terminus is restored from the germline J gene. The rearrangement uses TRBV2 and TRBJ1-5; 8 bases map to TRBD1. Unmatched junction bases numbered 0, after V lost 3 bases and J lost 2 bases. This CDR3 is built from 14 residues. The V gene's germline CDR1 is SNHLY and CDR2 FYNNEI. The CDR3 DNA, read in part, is TGTGCCAGCAGTGAGGGACAGGGCAATCAGCCC. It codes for CASSEGQGNQP. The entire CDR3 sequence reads CASSEGQGNQPQHF.

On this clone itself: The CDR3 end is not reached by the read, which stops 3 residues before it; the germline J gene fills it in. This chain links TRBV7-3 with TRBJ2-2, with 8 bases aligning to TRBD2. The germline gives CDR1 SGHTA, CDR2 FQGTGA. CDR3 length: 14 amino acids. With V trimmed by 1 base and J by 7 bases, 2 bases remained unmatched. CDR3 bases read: TGTGCCAGCAGCTTAATTGCGGGGGGCGGGGAG. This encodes CASSLIAGGGE. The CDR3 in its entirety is CASSLIAGGGELFF.

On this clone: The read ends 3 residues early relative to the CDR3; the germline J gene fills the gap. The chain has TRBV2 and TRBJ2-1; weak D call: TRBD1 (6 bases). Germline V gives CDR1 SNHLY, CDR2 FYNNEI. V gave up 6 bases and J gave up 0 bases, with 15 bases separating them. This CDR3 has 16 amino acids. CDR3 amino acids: CASRHREFSSYNEQFF. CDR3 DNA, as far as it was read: TGTGCCAGCAGGCACAGGGAATTCAGCTCCTACAATGAG.

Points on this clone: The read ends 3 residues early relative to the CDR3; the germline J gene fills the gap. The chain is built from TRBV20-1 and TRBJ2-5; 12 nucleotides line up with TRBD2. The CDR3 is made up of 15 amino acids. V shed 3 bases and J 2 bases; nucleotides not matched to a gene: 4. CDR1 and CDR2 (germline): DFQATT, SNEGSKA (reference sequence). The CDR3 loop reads CSASASGGGQETQYF. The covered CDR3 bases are TGCAGTGCTAGTGCTAGCGGGGGGGGACAAGAGACC.

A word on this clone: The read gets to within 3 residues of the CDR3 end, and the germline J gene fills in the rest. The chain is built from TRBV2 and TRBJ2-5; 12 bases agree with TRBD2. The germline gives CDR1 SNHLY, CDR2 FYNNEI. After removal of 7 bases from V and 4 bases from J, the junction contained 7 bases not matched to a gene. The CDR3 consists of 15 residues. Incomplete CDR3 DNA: TGTGCCAGCAACGCCGAACTAGCGGGGGGAGAGACC. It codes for CASNAELAGGET. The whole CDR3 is CASNAELAGGETQYF.

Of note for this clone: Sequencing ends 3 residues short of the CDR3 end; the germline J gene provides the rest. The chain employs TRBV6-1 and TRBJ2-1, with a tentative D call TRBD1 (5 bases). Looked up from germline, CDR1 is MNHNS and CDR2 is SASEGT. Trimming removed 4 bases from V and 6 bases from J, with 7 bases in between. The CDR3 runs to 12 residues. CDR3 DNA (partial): TGTGCCAGCAGTGCCCAGGGCAATGAG. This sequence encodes CASSAQGNE. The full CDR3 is CASSAQGNEQFF.

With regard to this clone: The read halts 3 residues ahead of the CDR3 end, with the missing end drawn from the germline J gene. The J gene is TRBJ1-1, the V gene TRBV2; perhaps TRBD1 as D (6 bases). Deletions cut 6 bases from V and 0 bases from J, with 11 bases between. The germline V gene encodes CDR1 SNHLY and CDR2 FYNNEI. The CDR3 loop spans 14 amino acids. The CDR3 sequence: CASSTGRLNTEAFF. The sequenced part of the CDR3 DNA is TGTGCCAGCAGCACAGGGAGATTGAACACTGAA.